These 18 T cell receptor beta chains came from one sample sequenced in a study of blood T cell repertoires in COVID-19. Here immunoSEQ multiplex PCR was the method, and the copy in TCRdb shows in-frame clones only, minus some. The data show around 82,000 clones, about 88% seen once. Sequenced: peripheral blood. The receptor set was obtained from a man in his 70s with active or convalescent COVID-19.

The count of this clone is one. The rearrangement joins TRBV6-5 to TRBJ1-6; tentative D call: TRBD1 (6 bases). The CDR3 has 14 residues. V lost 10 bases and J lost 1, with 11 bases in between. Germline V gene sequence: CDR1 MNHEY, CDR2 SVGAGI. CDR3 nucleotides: TGTGCCACCCAACAGGGATCCTATAATTCACCCCTCCACTTT. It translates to CATQQGSYNSPLHF.

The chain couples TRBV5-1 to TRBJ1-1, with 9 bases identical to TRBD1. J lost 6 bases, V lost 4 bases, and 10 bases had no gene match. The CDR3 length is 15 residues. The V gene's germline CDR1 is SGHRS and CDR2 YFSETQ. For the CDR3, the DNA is TGCGCCAGCAGCCCGGACCGGACAGGGGTCCCTGAAGCTTTCTTT. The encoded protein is CASSPDRTGVPEAFF.

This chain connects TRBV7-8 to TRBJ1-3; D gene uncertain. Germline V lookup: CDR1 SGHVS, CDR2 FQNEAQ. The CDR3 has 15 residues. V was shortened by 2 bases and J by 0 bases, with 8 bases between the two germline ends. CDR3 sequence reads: CASSLSLFSGNTIYF. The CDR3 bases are TGTGCCAGCAGCTTATCCCTGTTCTCTGGAAACACCATATATTTT.

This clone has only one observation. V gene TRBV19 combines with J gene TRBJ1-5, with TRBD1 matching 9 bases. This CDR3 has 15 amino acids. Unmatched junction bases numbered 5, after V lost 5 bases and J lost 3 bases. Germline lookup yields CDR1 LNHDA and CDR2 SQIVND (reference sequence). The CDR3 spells CASSLDRGDNQPQHF. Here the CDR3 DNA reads TGTGCCAGTAGTTTGGACAGGGGAGACAATCAGCCCCAGCATTTT.

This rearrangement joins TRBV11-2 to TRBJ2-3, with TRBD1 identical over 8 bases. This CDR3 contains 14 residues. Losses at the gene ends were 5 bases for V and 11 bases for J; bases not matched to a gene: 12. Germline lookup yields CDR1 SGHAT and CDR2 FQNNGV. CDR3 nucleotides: TGTGCCAGCAGCGCCGCAGGGGGCGGACCTGGGCAGTATTTT. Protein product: CASSAAGGGPGQYF.

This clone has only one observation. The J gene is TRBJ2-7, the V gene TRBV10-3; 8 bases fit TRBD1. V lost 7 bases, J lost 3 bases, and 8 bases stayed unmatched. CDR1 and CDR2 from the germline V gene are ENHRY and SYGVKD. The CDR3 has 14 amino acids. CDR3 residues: CAIKPGGDFYEQYF. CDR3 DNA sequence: TGTGCCATCAAGCCAGGGGGCGATTTCTACGAGCAGTACTTC.

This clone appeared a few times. The CDR3 sequence is CASRRGGISEAFF. CDR3 in DNA: TGTGCCAGCAGGAGAGGGGGAATATCTGAAGCTTTCTTT. The genes are TRBV6-5 and TRBJ1-1; possible D gene TRBD1, 6 bases. V lost 6 bases to trimming and J lost 6 bases, with 14 bases between them. The CDR3 has 13 amino acids. Germline lookup yields CDR1 MNHEY and CDR2 SVGAGI.

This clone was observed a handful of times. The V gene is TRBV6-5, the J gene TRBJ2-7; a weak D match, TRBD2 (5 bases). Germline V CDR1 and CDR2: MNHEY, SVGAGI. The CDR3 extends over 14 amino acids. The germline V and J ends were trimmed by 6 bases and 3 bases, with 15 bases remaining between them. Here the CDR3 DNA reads TGTGCCAGCAGGAGGACTCGGAGCCTCTACGAGCAGTACTTC. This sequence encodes CASRRTRSLYEQYF.

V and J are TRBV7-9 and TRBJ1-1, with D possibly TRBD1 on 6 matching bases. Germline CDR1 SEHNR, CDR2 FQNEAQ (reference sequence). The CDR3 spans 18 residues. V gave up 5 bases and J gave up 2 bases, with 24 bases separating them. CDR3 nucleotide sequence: TGTGCCAGCAGCACATTCCCGGGCAGGGGAAGAGGAAACACTGAAGCTTTCTTT. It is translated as CASSTFPGRGRGNTEAFF.

The CDR3: CASSLTVNTEAFF. CDR3 sequence (DNA): TGTGCCAGCAGCTTGACAGTGAACACTGAAGCTTTCTTT. The chain is built from TRBV11-2 and TRBJ1-1; a weak D match, TRBD1 (5 bases). The germline V gene has CDR1 SGHAT and CDR2 FQNNGV. This CDR3 comprises 13 residues. V lost 3 bases, J lost 0 bases, and 5 bases lay in between.

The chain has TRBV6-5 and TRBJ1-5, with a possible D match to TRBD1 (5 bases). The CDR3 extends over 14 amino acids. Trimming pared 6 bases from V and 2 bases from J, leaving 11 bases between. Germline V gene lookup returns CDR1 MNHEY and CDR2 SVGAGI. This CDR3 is CASSPDSGNQPQHF. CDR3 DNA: TGTGCCAGCAGCCCCGACAGCGGCAATCAGCCCCAGCATTTT.

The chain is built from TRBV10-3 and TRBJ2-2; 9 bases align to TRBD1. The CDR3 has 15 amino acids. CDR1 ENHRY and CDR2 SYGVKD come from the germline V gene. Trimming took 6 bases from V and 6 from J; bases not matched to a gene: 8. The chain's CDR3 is CAISAKTGGPGELFF. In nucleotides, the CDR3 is TGTGCCATCAGCGCAAAGACAGGGGGACCCGGGGAGCTGTTTTTT.

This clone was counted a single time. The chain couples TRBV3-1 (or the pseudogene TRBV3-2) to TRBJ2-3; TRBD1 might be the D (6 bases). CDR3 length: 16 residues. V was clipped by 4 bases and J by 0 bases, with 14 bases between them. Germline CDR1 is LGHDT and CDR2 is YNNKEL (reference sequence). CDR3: CASSLRRDKSTDTQYF. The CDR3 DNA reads TGTGCCAGCAGCCTTCGCCGGGACAAAAGCACAGATACGCAGTATTTT.

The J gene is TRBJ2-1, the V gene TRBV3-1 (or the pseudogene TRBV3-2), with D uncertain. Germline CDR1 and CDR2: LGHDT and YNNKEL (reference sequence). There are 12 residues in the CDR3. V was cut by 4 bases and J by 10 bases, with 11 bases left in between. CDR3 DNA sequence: TGTGCCAGCAGCCCCGAGTACGGGGAGCAGTTCTTC. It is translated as CASSPEYGEQFF.

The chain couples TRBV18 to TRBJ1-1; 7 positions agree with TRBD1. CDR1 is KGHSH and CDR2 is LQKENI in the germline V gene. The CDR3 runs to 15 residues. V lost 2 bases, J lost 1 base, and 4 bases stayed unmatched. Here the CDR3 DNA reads TGTGCCAGCTCACCATCGCAGGGGGAGAACACTGAAGCTTTCTTT. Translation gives CASSPSQGENTEAFF.

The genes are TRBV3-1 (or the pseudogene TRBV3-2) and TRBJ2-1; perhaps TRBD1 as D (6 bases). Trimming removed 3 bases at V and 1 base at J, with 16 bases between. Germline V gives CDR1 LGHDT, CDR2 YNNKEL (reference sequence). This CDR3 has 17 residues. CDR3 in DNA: TGTGCCAGCAGCCAGGCTACAGGGAGATGGTCCTACAATGAGCAGTTCTTC. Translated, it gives CASSQATGRWSYNEQFF.

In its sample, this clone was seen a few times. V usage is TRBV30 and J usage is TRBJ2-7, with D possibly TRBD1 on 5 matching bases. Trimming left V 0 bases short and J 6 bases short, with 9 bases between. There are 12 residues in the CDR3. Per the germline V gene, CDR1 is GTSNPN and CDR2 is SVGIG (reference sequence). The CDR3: CAWSVWGGEQYF. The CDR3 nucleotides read TGTGCCTGGAGTGTATGGGGCGGCGAGCAGTACTTC.

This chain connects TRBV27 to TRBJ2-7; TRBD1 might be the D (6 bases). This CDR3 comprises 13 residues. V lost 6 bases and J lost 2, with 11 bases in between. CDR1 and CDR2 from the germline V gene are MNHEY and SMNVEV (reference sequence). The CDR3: CASRAWDTYEQYF. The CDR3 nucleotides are TGTGCCAGCAGGGCCTGGGACACCTACGAGCAGTACTTC.